This entry is about one T cell receptor (beta chain). Its antigen remains unknown. The CDR3 runs to 16 residues. The V end was cut by 0 bases, the J end by 0 bases, with 9 bases between. Germline V gene sequence: CDR1 KGHSH, CDR2 LQKENI. This entry is derived from a study of human T cells and chemical hapten exposure. Study-wide results and limits: In the PT1 data, expanded TCR counts showed a positive correlation with patch test score.

Regarding time point: pre-sensitization, week 0. Treatment: therapeutic diphenylcyclopropenone sensitization with weekly scalp DPC. TCRdb re-analysed the RACE reads in MiXCR, keeping a single row per CDR3 protein. The repertoire consists of under 300,000 distinct CDR3 sequences, with about 9% occurring once and the leading ten covering around 2.5%. The gene calls are TRBV18 and TRBJ1-3; D uncertain. Sample: whole blood, taken in connection with sensitization to the hapten diphenylcyclopropenone (DPC). This TCR derives from a woman in her 40s with alopecia areata. Some clones in this sample may be carry-over from other donors' samples. In DNA, the CDR3 is TGTGCCAGCTCACCACCAAACCCTTACTCTGGAAACACCATATATTTT. Protein sequence: CASSPPNPYSGNTIYF.